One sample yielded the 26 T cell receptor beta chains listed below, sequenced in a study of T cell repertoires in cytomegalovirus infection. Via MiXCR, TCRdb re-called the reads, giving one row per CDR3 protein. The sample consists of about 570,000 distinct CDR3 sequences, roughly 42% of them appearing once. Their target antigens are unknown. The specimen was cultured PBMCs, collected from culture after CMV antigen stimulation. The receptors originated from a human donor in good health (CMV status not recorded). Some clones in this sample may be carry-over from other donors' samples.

CDR3 in amino acids: CASSTTSGGRETQYF. The CDR3 nucleotides are TGTGCCAGCAGTACTACTAGCGGGGGGAGGGAGACCCAGTACTTC. The chain joins TRBV6-6 to TRBJ2-5; 12 bases are shared with TRBD2. This CDR3 contains 15 residues. The germline gives CDR1 MNHNY, CDR2 SVGAGI (reference sequence). V lost 5 bases to trimming and J lost 5 bases; unmatched junction nucleotides: 6.

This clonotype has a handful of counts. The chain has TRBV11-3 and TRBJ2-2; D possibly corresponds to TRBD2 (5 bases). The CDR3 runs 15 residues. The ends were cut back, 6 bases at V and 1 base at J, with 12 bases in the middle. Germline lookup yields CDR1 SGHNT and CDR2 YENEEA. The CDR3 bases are TGTGCCAGCAGTACGGGAAGCGAGAACACCGGGGAGCTGTTTTTT. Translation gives CASSTGSENTGELFF.

CDR3 nucleotides: TGTGCCAGCAGCCTGGGGCCGAGAGTCCGGTATGGCTACACCTTC. As protein: CASSLGPRVRYGYTF. The chain has TRBV6-8 and TRBJ1-2, with D tentatively TRBD1 (5 bases). This CDR3 comprises 15 residues. The V gene lost 6 bases and the J gene lost 5 bases, with 19 bases spanning the gap. From germline, CDR1 is MNHGY and CDR2 SAAAGT.

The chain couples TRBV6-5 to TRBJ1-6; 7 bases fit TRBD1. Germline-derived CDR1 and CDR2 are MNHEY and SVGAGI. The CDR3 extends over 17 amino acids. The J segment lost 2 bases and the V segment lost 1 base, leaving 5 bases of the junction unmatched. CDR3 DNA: TGTGCCAGCAGTTACTGGACAGGTGGCGCCTATAATTCACCCCTCCACTTT. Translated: CASSYWTGGAYNSPLHF.

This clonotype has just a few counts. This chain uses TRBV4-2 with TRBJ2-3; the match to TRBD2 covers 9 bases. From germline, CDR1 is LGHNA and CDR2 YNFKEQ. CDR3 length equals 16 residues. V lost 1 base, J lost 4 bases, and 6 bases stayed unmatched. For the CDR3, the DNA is TGTGCCAGCAGCCAAGTCCCTAGCGGGGCCCCAGATACGCAGTATTTT. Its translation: CASSQVPSGAPDTQYF.

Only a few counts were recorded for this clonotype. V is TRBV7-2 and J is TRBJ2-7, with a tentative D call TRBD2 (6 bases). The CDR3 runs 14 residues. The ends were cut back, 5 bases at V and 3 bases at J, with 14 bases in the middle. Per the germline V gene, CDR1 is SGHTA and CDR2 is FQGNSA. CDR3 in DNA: TGTGCCAGCAGCATAAGGTGGGGGGTCTACGAGCAGTACTTC. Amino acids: CASSIRWGVYEQYF.

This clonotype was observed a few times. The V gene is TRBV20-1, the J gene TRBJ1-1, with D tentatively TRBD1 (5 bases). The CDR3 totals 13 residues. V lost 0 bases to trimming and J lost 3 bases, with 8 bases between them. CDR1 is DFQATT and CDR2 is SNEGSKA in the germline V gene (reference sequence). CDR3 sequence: CSARDPTDTEAFF. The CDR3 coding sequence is TGCAGTGCTAGAGATCCGACAGACACTGAAGCTTTCTTT.

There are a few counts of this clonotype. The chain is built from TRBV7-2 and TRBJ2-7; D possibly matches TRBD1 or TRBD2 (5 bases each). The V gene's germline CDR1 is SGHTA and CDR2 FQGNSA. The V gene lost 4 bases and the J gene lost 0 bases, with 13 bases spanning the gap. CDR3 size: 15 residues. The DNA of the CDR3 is TGTGCCAGCAGCTCCACTTCGGGGCTCTCCTACGAGCAGTACTTC. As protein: CASSSTSGLSYEQYF.

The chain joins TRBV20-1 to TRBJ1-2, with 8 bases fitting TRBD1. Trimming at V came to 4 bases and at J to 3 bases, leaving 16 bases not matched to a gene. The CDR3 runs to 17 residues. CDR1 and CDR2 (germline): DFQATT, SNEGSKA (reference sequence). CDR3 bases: TGCAGTGCTATTCTCGGGACAGGAGCTGGTTCTGACTATGGCTACACCTTC. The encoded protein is CSAILGTGAGSDYGYTF.

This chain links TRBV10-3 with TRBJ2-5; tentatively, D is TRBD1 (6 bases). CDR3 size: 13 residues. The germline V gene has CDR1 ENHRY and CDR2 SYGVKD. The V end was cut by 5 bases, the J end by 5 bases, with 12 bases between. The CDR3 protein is CAISRRRGETQYF. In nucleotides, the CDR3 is TGTGCCATCAGTCGACGAAGGGGGGAGACCCAGTACTTC.

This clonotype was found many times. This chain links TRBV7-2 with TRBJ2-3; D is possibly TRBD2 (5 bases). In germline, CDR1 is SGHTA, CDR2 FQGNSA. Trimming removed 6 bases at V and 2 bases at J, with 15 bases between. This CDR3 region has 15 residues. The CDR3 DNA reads TGTGCCAGCAGTCCAGACTACCTCAACACAGATACGCAGTATTTT. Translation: CASSPDYLNTDTQYF.

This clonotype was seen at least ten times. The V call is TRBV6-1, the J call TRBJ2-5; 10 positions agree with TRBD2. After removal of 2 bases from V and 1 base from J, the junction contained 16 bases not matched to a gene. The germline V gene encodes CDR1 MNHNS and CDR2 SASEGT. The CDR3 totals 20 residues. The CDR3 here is CASSESPPSGGPLRQETQYF. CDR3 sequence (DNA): TGTGCCAGCAGTGAAAGCCCCCCTAGCGGGGGCCCGCTTCGCCAAGAGACCCAGTACTTC.

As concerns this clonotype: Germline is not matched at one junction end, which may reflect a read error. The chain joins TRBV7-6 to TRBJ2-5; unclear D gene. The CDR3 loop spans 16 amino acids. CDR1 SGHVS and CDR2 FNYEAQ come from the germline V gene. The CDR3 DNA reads TGTGCCAGCAGCTTAGTAGCCCCCGACGATAAAGAGTCCCAGTACTTC. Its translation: CASSLVAPDDKESQYF.

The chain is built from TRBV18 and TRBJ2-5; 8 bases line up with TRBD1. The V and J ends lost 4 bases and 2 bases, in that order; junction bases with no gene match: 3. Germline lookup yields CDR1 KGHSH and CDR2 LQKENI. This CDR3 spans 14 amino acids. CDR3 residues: CASSQRQGQETQYF. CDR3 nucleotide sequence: TGTGCCAGCTCACAACGACAGGGGCAAGAGACCCAGTACTTC.

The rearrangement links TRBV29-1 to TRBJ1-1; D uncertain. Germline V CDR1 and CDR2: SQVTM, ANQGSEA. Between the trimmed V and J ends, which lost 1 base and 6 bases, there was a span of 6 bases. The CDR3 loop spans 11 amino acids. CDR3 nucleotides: TGCAGCGTTGAAGCGGCGGCTGAAGCTTTCTTT. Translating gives CSVEAAAEAFF.

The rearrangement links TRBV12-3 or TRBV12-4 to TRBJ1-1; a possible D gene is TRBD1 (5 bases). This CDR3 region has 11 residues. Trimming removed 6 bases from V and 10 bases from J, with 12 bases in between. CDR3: CASSHQGRAFF. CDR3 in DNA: TGTGCCAGCAGCCATCAGGGAAGAGCTTTCTTT.

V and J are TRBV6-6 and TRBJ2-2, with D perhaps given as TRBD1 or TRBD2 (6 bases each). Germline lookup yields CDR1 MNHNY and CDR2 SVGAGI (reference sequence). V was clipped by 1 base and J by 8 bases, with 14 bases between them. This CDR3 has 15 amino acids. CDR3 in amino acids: CASSYFGGPKGELFF. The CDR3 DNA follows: TGTGCCAGCAGTTACTTCGGGGGCCCCAAGGGGGAGCTGTTTTTT.

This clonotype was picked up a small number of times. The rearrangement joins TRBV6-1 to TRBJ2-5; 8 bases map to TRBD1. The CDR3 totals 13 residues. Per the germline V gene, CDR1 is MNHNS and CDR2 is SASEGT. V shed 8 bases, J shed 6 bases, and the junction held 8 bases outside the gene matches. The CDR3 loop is CASQDRALQTQYF. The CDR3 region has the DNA TGTGCCAGCCAGGACAGGGCCTTACAGACCCAGTACTTC.

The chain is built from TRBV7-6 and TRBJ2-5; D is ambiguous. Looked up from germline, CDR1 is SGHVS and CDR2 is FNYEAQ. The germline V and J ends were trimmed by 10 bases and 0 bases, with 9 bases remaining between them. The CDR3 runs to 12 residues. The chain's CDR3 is CATRIDQETQYF. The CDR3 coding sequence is TGTGCCACCAGAATTGACCAAGAGACCCAGTACTTC.

CDR3 in amino acids: CASSEGTGSFLKLFF. CDR3 coding DNA: TGTGCCAGCAGCGAAGGGACAGGTAGCTTCCTAAAACTGTTTTTT. This chain links TRBV12-3 or TRBV12-4 with TRBJ1-4; 8 bases fit TRBD1. The CDR3 sequence is 15 residues long. J was trimmed by 10 bases and V by 6 bases; bases with no gene match: 13.

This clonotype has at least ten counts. CDR3 residues: CASSLAGGGNTIYF. The CDR3 DNA reads TGTGCCAGCAGCTTAGCCGGTGGCGGAAACACCATATATTTT. The chain has TRBV7-2 and TRBJ1-3; no clear D gene. The V gene lost 0 bases and the J gene lost 4 bases, with 7 bases spanning the gap. Per germline, CDR1 SGHTA and CDR2 FQGNSA. This CDR3 has 14 amino acids.

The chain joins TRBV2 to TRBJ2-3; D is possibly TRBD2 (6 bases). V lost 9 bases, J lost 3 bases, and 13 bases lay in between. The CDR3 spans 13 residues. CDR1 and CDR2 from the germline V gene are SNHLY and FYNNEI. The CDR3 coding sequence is TGTGCCAGTGGAGGGACCATAACAGATACGCAGTATTTT. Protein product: CASGGTITDTQYF. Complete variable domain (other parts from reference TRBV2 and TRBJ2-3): EPEVTQTPSHQVTQMGQEVILRCVPISNHLYFYWYRQILGQKVEFLVSFYNNEISEKSEIFDDQFSVERPDGSNFTLKIRSTKLEDSAMYFCASGGTITDTQYFGPGTRLTVL.

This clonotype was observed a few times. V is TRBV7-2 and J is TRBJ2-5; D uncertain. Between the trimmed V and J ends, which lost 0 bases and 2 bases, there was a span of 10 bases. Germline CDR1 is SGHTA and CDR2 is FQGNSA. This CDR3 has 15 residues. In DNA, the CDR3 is TGTGCCAGCAGCTTAGCGACCCCCCCACAAGAGACCCAGTACTTC. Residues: CASSLATPPQETQYF.

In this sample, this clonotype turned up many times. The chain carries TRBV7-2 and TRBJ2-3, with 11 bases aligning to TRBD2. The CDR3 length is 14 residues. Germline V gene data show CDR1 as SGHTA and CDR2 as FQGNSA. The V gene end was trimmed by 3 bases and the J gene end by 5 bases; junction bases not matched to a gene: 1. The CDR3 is CASSFGTSGDTQYF. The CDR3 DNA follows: TGTGCCAGCAGCTTCGGGACTAGCGGAGATACGCAGTATTTT.

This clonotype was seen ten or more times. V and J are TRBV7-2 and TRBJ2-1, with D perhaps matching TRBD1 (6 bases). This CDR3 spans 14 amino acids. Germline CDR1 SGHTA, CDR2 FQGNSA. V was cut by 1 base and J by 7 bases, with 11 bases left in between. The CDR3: CASSLGTGINEQFF. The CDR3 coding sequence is TGTGCCAGCAGCTTAGGTACAGGGATTAATGAGCAGTTCTTC.

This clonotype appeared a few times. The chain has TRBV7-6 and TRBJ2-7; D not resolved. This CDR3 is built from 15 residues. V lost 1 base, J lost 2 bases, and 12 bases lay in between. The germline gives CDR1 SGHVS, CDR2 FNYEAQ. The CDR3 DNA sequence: TGTGCCAGCAGCTTAGGGGTGGGGTTCACCTACGAGCAGTACTTC. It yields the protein CASSLGVGFTYEQYF.